This T cell receptor (beta chain) was captured in a study of shared clonotypes between healthy human individuals. Remarks on this clone: The antigen is not known.

Overall study results and limits: Sharing across several donors was seen in around 5.1% of naive CD4 clonotypes.

Terminally differentiated effector memory CD45RA+ cells were excluded by CCR7 positive selection of CD45RO-negative cells. V was clipped by 5 bases and J by 6 bases; unmatched bases: 11. The CDR3 is made up of 16 amino acids. Germline CDR1 is MDHEN and CDR2 is SYDVKM. Sorted subsets were amplified in replicate PCRs using 200 ng DNA, roughly 30,000 T cell genomes. Using immunoSEQ multiplex PCR, the repertoire was profiled, and TCRdb retains in-frame clones only, with some absent. The repertoire holds 550,000 to 750,000 clones, with roughly 96% as singletons. The chain recombines TRBV28 with TRBJ2-7; 12 nucleotides line up with TRBD2. This clonotype was obtained from a woman between 25 and 40 years old in good health. Sample: naive CD8+ T cells sorted from blood. The CDR3 reads CASSLQTSGSFVEQYF. The CDR3 coding sequence is TGTGCCAGCAGTCTTCAGACTAGCGGGAGTTTTGTCGAGCAGTACTTC.